Listed below are T cell receptor beta chains from one sample, sequenced in a study of cytotoxic CD8 clonotypes in ibrutinib-treated CLL. The table came from immunoSEQ multiplex PCR; TCRdb's copy has only in-frame clones and leaves some out. The sample records 300,000 to 350,000 clones, just under 80% being singletons. Sequences were derived from PBMCs, sampled before ibrutinib treatment. The receptors shown here come from a human donor with chronic lymphocytic leukemia. CDR3s include the opening cysteine and the closing phenylalanine or tryptophan. The D gene is left open where the match is weak. Clone size appears in some rows only: once, few, many, or a class for an expanded clone.

>TRBJ2-1|-|TRBV27|16|TRBD2
TGTGCCAGCAGTTTTAAGGCGGGAGAATGGGGCAATGAGCAGTTCTTC
CASSFKAGEWGNEQFF
>TRBJ2-7|-|TRBV4-1|16|-
TGCGCCAGCAGCCAAGATTGGCGGGACGGGATCTACGAGCAGTACTTC
CASSQDWRDGIYEQYF
>TRBJ2-3|-|TRBV19|15|-
TGTGCCAGTAGTAGGTCGGGGGCTAGCACAGATACGCAGTATTTT
CASSRSGASTDTQYF
>TRBJ2-1|-|TRBV7-9|13|-
TGTGCCAGCAGCTTACGTGAGGGCCGCGAGCAGTTCTTC
CASSLREGREQFF
>TRBJ2-7|-|TRBV11-2|14|TRBD1
TGTGCCAGCAGCCGACAGGGTAGCTCCTACGAGCAGTACTTC
CASSRQGSSYEQYF
>TRBJ2-3|-|TRBV9|16|TRBD2
TGTGCCAGCAGCCCTCGGACTAGCGGGGCCACTGATACGCAGTATTTT
CASSPRTSGATDTQYF
>TRBJ2-5|-|TRBV4-1|15|-
TGCGCCAGCAGCCATCTTGTACAACTCCAAGAGACCCAGTACTTC
CASSHLVQLQETQYF
>TRBJ1-3|-|TRBV5-1|13|-
TGCGCCAGCAGCCCTATATCTGGAAACACCATATATTTT
CASSPISGNTIYF
>TRBJ2-7|-|TRBV7-9|16|TRBD1
TGTGCCAGCAGCCCGGCGGGACAGGGGATCCCCTACGAGCAGTACTTC
CASSPAGQGIPYEQYF
>TRBJ2-7|few|TRBV27|13|-
TGTGCCACCCAGGGACTTCGAAAGGAGGCGCAGTACTTC
CATQGLRKEAQYF
>TRBJ2-1|-|TRBV28|20|TRBD2
TGTGCCAGCAGAGGAGGGACTAGCGGGAGCCCCCTTAGCTCCTACAATGAGCAGTTCTTC
CASRGGTSGSPLSSYNEQFF
>TRBJ2-1|-|TRBV19|16|TRBD2
TGTGCCAGTAGTACGCTAGGGACTAGCTCCTACAATGAGCAGTTCTTC
CASSTLGTSSYNEQFF
>TRBJ2-7|-|TRBV30|16|TRBD1
TGTGCCTGGAGTTCCATGTTTGGGACAGGCTCCTACGAGCAGTACTTC
CAWSSMFGTGSYEQYF
>TRBJ2-5|-|TRBV5-1|14|-
TGCGCCAGCAGCTCAGGACCTACTCAAGAGACCCAGTACTTC
CASSSGPTQETQYF
>TRBJ2-7|-|TRBV27|16|TRBD1
TGTGCCAGCAACCCCGGGACAGGGGAGGTGGATCACGAGCAGTACTTC
CASNPGTGEVDHEQYF
>TRBJ1-2|-|TRBV28|15|-
TGTGCCAGCAGATCCGCCGGGACGGCGGGGTGGGGCTACACCTTC
CASRSAGTAGWGYTF
>TRBJ2-1|-|TRBV10-3|14|TRBD2
TGTGCCATCAAGGGGACTAGCGGAGACAATGAGCAGTTCTTC
CAIKGTSGDNEQFF
>TRBJ2-7|-|TRBV7-8|15|-
TGTGCCAGCAGCTTACTCGCGGGACGTTTTCTGGAGCAGTACTTC
CASSLLAGRFLEQYF
>TRBJ2-2|-|TRBV30|14|-
TGTGCCTGGAGTGTACTCACAAATCCCGGGGAGCTGTTTTTT
CAWSVLTNPGELFF
>TRBJ1-3|-|TRBV5-4|16|-
TGTGCCAGCAGCTTGGGCAGGGCGTTAGGTGGAAACACCATATATTTT
CASSLGRALGGNTIYF
>TRBJ2-2|few|TRBV6-1|15|TRBD1
TGTGCCAGCAGACCCGGACAGGGATTGACCGGGGAGCTGTTTTTT
CASRPGQGLTGELFF
>TRBJ2-1|once|TRBV7-2|15|TRBD1
TGTGCCAGCAGCTTAATGGGACAGGGGCACAATGAGCAGTTCTTC
CASSLMGQGHNEQFF
>TRBJ2-7|-|TRBV5-1|14|-
TGCGCCAGCAGCTTATCACAGGGTCTTGGGGAGCAGTACTTC
CASSLSQGLGEQYF
>TRBJ2-2|-|TRBV13|14|-
TGTGCCAGCAGCCTTGCGGACGGCACCGGGGAGCTGTTTTTT
CASSLADGTGELFF